What follows are 29 T cell receptor beta chains derived from one specimen sequenced in a study of blood T cell repertoires in COVID-19. Sequencing was performed with immunoSEQ multiplex PCR; in TCRdb, only in-frame clones are kept and a portion is missing. The sample holds approximately 170,000 clones, about four fifths seen once. Sequenced input: peripheral blood. These TCRs come from a man aged 70 or older who had recovered from COVID-19.

The rearrangement links TRBV5-4 to TRBJ1-1, with D perhaps matching TRBD1 (5 bases). Per germline, CDR1 SGHNT and CDR2 YYREEE (reference sequence). The CDR3 runs 14 residues. Trimming stripped 4 bases from V and 8 bases from J, with 18 bases between. The CDR3 DNA reads as TGTGCCAGCAGCCCCCGGGGGGGGAGGGACGAAGCTTTCTTT. Protein: CASSPRGGRDEAFF.

This chain connects TRBV19 to TRBJ2-1; D ambiguous. Germline loops: CDR1 LNHDA, CDR2 SQIVND (reference sequence). The CDR3 contains 11 residues. V lost 9 bases and J lost 3, with 6 bases in between. CDR3 DNA: TGTGCCAGCGCCAGCTACAATGAGCAGTTCTTC. As protein: CASASYNEQFF.

The J gene is TRBJ2-5, the V gene TRBV30; tentative D call: TRBD1 (6 bases). The CDR3 loop spans 15 amino acids. CDR1 is GTSNPN, CDR2 SVGIG, per germline (reference sequence). V shed 5 bases and J shed 2 bases, with 18 bases lying between them. This chain's CDR3 is CAWSRGGFRQETQYF. The CDR3 DNA follows: TGTGCCTGGTCTCGAGGGGGTTTTCGGCAAGAGACCCAGTACTTC.

This clone was seen a single time. V usage is TRBV4-1 and J usage is TRBJ1-5; no firm D call. The CDR3 totals 15 residues. Germline V gene lookup returns CDR1 MGHRA and CDR2 YSYEKL. V was shortened by 1 base and J by 1 base, with 8 bases between the two germline ends. The CDR3 DNA follows: TGCGCCAGCAGCCAAGGTCGAGTGAGCAATCAGCCCCAGCATTTT. Translation: CASSQGRVSNQPQHF.

The rearrangement links TRBV15 to TRBJ1-5; tentative D call: TRBD1 (5 bases). The V end lost 5 bases, the J end lost 4 bases, and 12 bases lay between the germline ends. This CDR3 comprises 14 residues. Germline CDR1 LNHNV, CDR2 YYDKDF (reference sequence). CDR3: CATSGQGVNQPQHF. CDR3 coding DNA: TGTGCCACCAGCGGGCAGGGCGTTAATCAGCCCCAGCATTTT.

This clone came up a few times. This rearrangement joins TRBV7-2 to TRBJ2-7; D might be TRBD1 (5 bases). The CDR3 has 13 amino acids. The V end lost 7 bases, the J end lost 2 bases, and 12 bases lay between the germline ends. Germline CDR1 and CDR2: SGHTA and FQGNSA. CDR3 in amino acids: CASTQGRTYEQYF. Written as DNA, the CDR3 is TGTGCCAGCACCCAGGGCCGAACCTACGAGCAGTACTTC.

For this clone: At the DNA level, this CDR3 is encoded by other sequences in the same sample as well. This chain uses TRBV15 with TRBJ2-1, with 9 bases fitting TRBD1. This CDR3 region has 15 residues. The germline V gene encodes CDR1 LNHNV and CDR2 YYDKDF (reference sequence). J lost 7 bases, V lost 3 bases, and 7 bases had no gene match. In DNA, the CDR3 is TGTGCCACCAGCAGGGGGGGGACAGGGAGGAATGAGCAGTTCTTC. Translated, it gives CATSRGGTGRNEQFF.

The chain recombines TRBV30 with TRBJ2-7, with D perhaps TRBD2 (6 bases). CDR1 GTSNPN and CDR2 SVGIG come from the germline V gene (reference sequence). The V gene lost 4 bases and the J gene lost 5 bases, with 18 bases spanning the gap. The CDR3 sequence is 14 residues long. The CDR3 spells CAWIPAGLLHEQYF. In nucleotides, the CDR3 is TGTGCCTGGATCCCGGCGGGACTTCTCCACGAGCAGTACTTC.

The genes are TRBV2 and TRBJ2-7; 9 bases fit TRBD2. CDR1 and CDR2 from the germline V gene are SNHLY and FYNNEI. Germline trimming cut 6 bases from V and 2 bases from J; bases unmatched to any gene: 8. The CDR3 is 15 residues long. In nucleotides, the CDR3 is TGTGCCAGCAGCCTCATGGCTAGCGGGGCCTACGAGCAGTACTTC. Protein: CASSLMASGAYEQYF.

This clone was observed a few times. The chain employs TRBV7-9 and TRBJ2-3; no clear D gene. The CDR3 contains 12 residues. The V gene's germline CDR1 is SEHNR and CDR2 FQNEAQ (reference sequence). V lost 4 bases and J 0 bases, leaving 2 bases between the germline ends. The CDR3 nucleotides read TGTGCCAGCAGCTCTAGCACAGATACGCAGTATTTT. Translating it yields CASSSSTDTQYF. Full variable domain (remainder filled in from reference TRBV7-9 and TRBJ2-3): DTGVSQNPRHKITKRGQNVTFRCDPISEHNRLYWYRQTLGQGPEFLTYFQNEAQLEKSRLLSDRFSAERPKGSFSTLEIQRTEQGDSAMYLCASSSSTDTQYFGPGTRLTVL.

The rearrangement joins TRBV10-3 to TRBJ1-3, with D possibly TRBD1 on 5 matching bases. This CDR3 spans 15 amino acids. The germline CDR1 and CDR2 sequences are ENHRY and SYGVKD. V lost 6 bases, J lost 0 bases, and 12 bases lay in between. Here the CDR3 DNA reads TGTGCCATCAGGCCGGCGGGGGGCTCTGGAAACACCATATATTTT. Its protein is CAIRPAGGSGNTIYF.

To note about this clone: The sample carries other DNA sequences with the same CDR3. V usage is TRBV29-1 and J usage is TRBJ1-5; perhaps TRBD1 as D (5 bases). The CDR3 contains 13 residues. V was trimmed by 4 bases and J by 3 bases, leaving 10 bases between them. Germline V gene sequence: CDR1 SQVTM, CDR2 ANQGSEA. In nucleotides, the CDR3 is TGCAGCGTTGGGCAGGGTTCCAATCAGCCCCAGCATTTT. Protein product: CSVGQGSNQPQHF.

V gene TRBV6-5 combines with J gene TRBJ2-3; 10 bases align to TRBD2. The germline V gene encodes CDR1 MNHEY and CDR2 SVGAGI. CDR3 length equals 15 residues. J gave up 5 bases and V 8 bases, and 10 bases lay outside the gene matches. The chain's CDR3 is CASRPGLAFRDTQYF. In DNA, the CDR3 is TGTGCCAGCCGACCGGGACTAGCGTTCAGAGATACGCAGTATTTT.

The rearrangement links TRBV11-2 to TRBJ2-7; 12 nucleotides match TRBD1. The CDR3 length is 13 residues. With V trimmed by 5 bases and J by 6 bases, 2 bases remained unmatched. Germline loops: CDR1 SGHAT, CDR2 FQNNGV. CDR3 DNA sequence: TGTGCCAGCAGCAGGGACAGGGGGCGCGAGCAGTACTTC. Its protein product is CASSRDRGREQYF.

The V call is TRBV27, the J call TRBJ1-1, with a possible D match to TRBD1 (6 bases). Per germline, CDR1 MNHEY and CDR2 SMNVEV (reference sequence). The CDR3 is 13 amino acids. Trimming shortened V by 10 bases and J by 3 bases, and 15 bases separated the two germline ends. Written as DNA, the CDR3 is TGTGCCACTAGAACAGGGCCGTACACTGAAGCTTTCTTT. Translated, it gives CATRTGPYTEAFF.

The chain couples TRBV5-1 to TRBJ2-3; TRBD2 matches at 13 bases. V shed 0 bases, J shed 4 bases, and the junction held 2 bases outside the gene matches. The CDR3 is made up of 16 amino acids. The V gene's germline CDR1 is SGHRS and CDR2 YFSETQ. This chain's CDR3 is CASSLGTSGSADTQYF. The CDR3 nucleotides are TGCGCCAGCAGCTTGGGGACTAGCGGGAGCGCAGATACGCAGTATTTT.

The chain joins TRBV5-6 to TRBJ2-3; 9 nucleotides agree with TRBD1. Germline CDR1 and CDR2: SGHDT and YYEEEE. J gave up 9 bases and V 0 bases, and 2 bases lay outside the gene matches. The CDR3 consists of 13 residues. CDR3 coding DNA: TGTGCCAGCAGCTTGGGGACAGGGGACACGCAGTATTTT. This sequence encodes CASSLGTGDTQYF.

The chain combines TRBV6-2 or TRBV6-3 with TRBJ2-7; no reliable D call. Germline V lookup: CDR1 MNHEY, CDR2 SVGEGT. This CDR3 region has 15 residues. V lost 5 bases to trimming and J lost 5 bases, with 19 bases between them. CDR3 in DNA: TGTGCCAGCAGTGACCTGGGCAGGAAATCCGACGAGCAGTACTTC. This codes for CASSDLGRKSDEQYF.

The CDR3 loop is CASSLDGRGGNTIYF. The CDR3 bases are TGCGCCAGCAGCTTGGATGGCAGGGGTGGAAACACCATATATTTT. The chain is built from TRBV5-1 and TRBJ1-3; tentative D call: TRBD1 (6 bases). Germline CDR1 reads SGHRS; CDR2 reads YFSETQ. V was trimmed by 0 bases and J by 3 bases, leaving 10 bases between them. The CDR3 sequence is 15 residues long.

The J gene is TRBJ2-1, the V gene TRBV2, with 7 bases fitting TRBD2. The CDR3 runs 12 residues. The ends lost 6 bases at V and 10 bases at J; junction bases unmatched: 6. In germline, CDR1 is SNHLY, CDR2 FYNNEI. The CDR3 region has the DNA TGTGCCAGCAGAGAGACTAGCCGGGAGCAGTTCTTC. Protein product: CASRETSREQFF.

V gene TRBV2 combines with J gene TRBJ1-1, with D maybe TRBD1 (6 bases). Germline CDR1 SNHLY, CDR2 FYNNEI. The CDR3 runs 14 residues. V dropped 6 bases and J dropped 1 base, with 12 bases sitting between them. The CDR3 region has the DNA TGTGCCAGCAGGAGTGGACAGAAGAACACTGAAGCTTTCTTT. It is translated as CASRSGQKNTEAFF.

The genes are TRBV5-1 and TRBJ2-5, with TRBD1 matching 11 bases. The length of the CDR3 is 17 residues. Germline V lookup: CDR1 SGHRS, CDR2 YFSETQ. V shed 3 bases and J 7 bases; nucleotides not matched to a gene: 14. CDR3 residues: CASSSGQGAAPRGTQYF. CDR3 in DNA: TGCGCCAGCAGCTCAGGACAGGGGGCGGCACCGCGGGGGACCCAGTACTTC. Supplemented by reference TRBV5-1 and TRBJ2-5, the full variable domain reads KAGVTQTPRYLIKTRGQQVTLSCSPISGHRSVSWYQQTPGQGLQFLFEYFSETQRNKGNFPGRFSGRQFSNSRSEMNVSTLELGDSALYLCASSSGQGAAPRGTQYFGPGTRLLVL.

The chain joins TRBV5-1 to TRBJ2-1; TRBD1 agrees at 8 bases. CDR1 and CDR2 from the germline V gene are SGHRS and YFSETQ. This CDR3 region has 15 residues. Germline trimming cut 3 bases from V and 9 bases from J; bases unmatched to any gene: 11. The DNA of the CDR3 is TGCGCCAGCAGCTATCCGGGACAGGCTATGGGTGAGCAGTTCTTC. This sequence encodes CASSYPGQAMGEQFF.

This clone turned up a few times. CDR3 nucleotide sequence: TGTGCCAGCAGCCCGACAGCCTTGAACTATGGCTACACCTTC. It translates to CASSPTALNYGYTF. The gene calls are TRBV7-9 and TRBJ1-2, with a weak D call TRBD1 (5 bases). V was shortened by 5 bases and J by 2 bases, with 12 bases between the two germline ends. From germline, CDR1 is SEHNR and CDR2 FQNEAQ (reference sequence). The CDR3 totals 14 residues.

The chain uses TRBV5-4 and TRBJ2-7; weak D call: TRBD2 (6 bases). V was clipped by 5 bases and J by 3 bases, with 15 bases between them. Per the germline V gene, CDR1 is SGHNT and CDR2 is YYREEE (reference sequence). The length of the CDR3 is 14 residues. The CDR3 bases are TGTGCCAGCAGTTATGGGACTGCTAACTACGAGCAGTACTTC. Translation: CASSYGTANYEQYF.

In nucleotides, the CDR3 is TGTGCCAGCAGCTTATGGGATGGGGGGTACAATGAGCAGTTCTTC. Protein sequence: CASSLWDGGYNEQFF. V is TRBV7-6 and J is TRBJ2-1, with D perhaps TRBD2 (6 bases). This CDR3 is 15 amino acids long. Trimming removed 2 bases from V and 4 bases from J, with 12 bases in between. Per germline, CDR1 SGHVS and CDR2 FNYEAQ.

V and J are TRBV5-1 and TRBJ2-7, with TRBD1 as a possible D gene (6 bases). Germline lookup yields CDR1 SGHRS and CDR2 YFSETQ. Trimming pared 0 bases from V and 2 bases from J, leaving 12 bases between. CDR3 size: 15 residues. The CDR3: CASSLGGTNAYEQYF. CDR3 coding DNA: TGCGCCAGCAGCTTGGGGGGGACAAACGCCTACGAGCAGTACTTC.

The chain uses TRBV2 and TRBJ1-3, with no clear D. The V gene's germline CDR1 is SNHLY and CDR2 FYNNEI. The CDR3 totals 11 residues. The germline V and J ends were trimmed by 7 bases and 1 base, with 2 bases remaining between them. This CDR3 is CASTSGNTIYF. CDR3 nucleotide sequence: TGTGCCAGCACTTCTGGAAACACCATATATTTT.

V gene TRBV19 combines with J gene TRBJ2-7, with D possibly matching TRBD1 (6 bases). The CDR3 length is 16 residues. V lost 5 bases, J lost 6 bases, and 23 bases lay in between. Germline CDR1 and CDR2: LNHDA and SQIVND (reference sequence). DNA for the CDR3: TGTGCCAGTAGTGCTTCCGGGACACCCAGGGGAGCCGAGCAGTACTTC. This sequence encodes CASSASGTPRGAEQYF. Full variable domain (remainder filled in from reference TRBV19 and TRBJ2-7): DGGITQSPKYLFRKEGQNVTLSCEQNLNHDAMYWYRQDPGQGLRLIYYSQIVNDFQKGDIAEGYSVSREKKESFPLTVTSAQKNPTAFYLCASSASGTPRGAEQYFGPGTRLTVT.